The rows below give T cell receptor beta chains drawn from one sample of a study of T cells in Graves' hyperthyroidism and ophthalmopathy. TCRdb re-called the multiplex PCR reads with MiXCR, one entry per CDR3 protein. The sample shows 45,000 to 75,000 distinct CDR3 sequences, about 49% of them seen only once. Material for sequencing was blood. The receptor source for this set is a woman aged 25 to 39 with Graves' ophthalmopathy. The CDR3 runs from the conserved cysteine through the conserved F or W. A D gene is named only where the DNA matches it firmly. Size values are once, few and many counts, or a class for expanded clones, and some rows have none.

D gene: TRBD2
J gene: TRBJ2-5
clone size: many
V gene: TRBV11-2
CDR3 protein: CASSAIAGGGQETQYF
CDR3 DNA: TGTGCCAGCAGCGCGATAGCGGGAGGAGGGCAGGAGACCCAGTACTTC

D gene: NA
J gene: TRBJ2-6
clone size: many
V gene: TRBV7-2
CDR3 protein: CASSLRPGLGGANVLTF
CDR3 DNA: TGTGCCAGCAGCTTACGTCCGGGGTTGGGAGGGGCCAACGTCCTGACTTTC

D gene: NA
J gene: TRBJ2-6
clone size: NA
V gene: TRBV6-4
CDR3 protein: CASSDSGDNVLTF
CDR3 DNA: TGTGCCAGCAGTGACTCAGGGGACAACGTCCTGACTTTC

D gene: TRBD1
J gene: TRBJ1-1
clone size: many
V gene: TRBV5-1
CDR3 protein: CASSFRGRGDTEAFF
CDR3 DNA: TGCGCCAGCAGCTTCAGGGGGCGCGGGGACACTGAAGCTTTCTTT

D gene: TRBD1
J gene: TRBJ1-5
clone size: NA
V gene: TRBV7-9
CDR3 protein: CASSPGGGQGKPPQHF
CDR3 DNA: TGTGCCAGCAGCCCAGGGGGAGGACAGGGCAAACCGCCCCAGCATTTT

D gene: NA
J gene: TRBJ1-5
clone size: many
V gene: TRBV28
CDR3 protein: CASSRGHSNQPQHF
CDR3 DNA: TGTGCCAGCAGCCGGGGGCATAGCAATCAGCCCCAGCATTTT

D gene: TRBD1
J gene: TRBJ2-1
clone size: NA
V gene: TRBV2
CDR3 protein: CASSLDRGRF
CDR3 DNA: TGTGCCAGCAGTTTAGACAGGGGGCGCTTC

D gene: TRBD2
J gene: TRBJ2-1
clone size: many
V gene: TRBV5-8
CDR3 protein: CASSPPSGIYNEQFF
CDR3 DNA: TGTGCCAGCAGCCCCCCTAGCGGTATCTACAATGAGCAGTTCTTC

D gene: TRBD2
J gene: TRBJ2-1
clone size: many
V gene: TRBV10-2
CDR3 protein: CASSATSGSVEQFF
CDR3 DNA: TGCGCCAGCAGTGCGACTAGCGGGAGTGTTGAGCAGTTCTTC

D gene: NA
J gene: TRBJ2-1
clone size: NA
V gene: TRBV7-8
CDR3 protein: CASSSQPGGTYNEQFF
CDR3 DNA: TGTGCCAGCAGCTCCCAACCTGGGGGGACTTACAATGAGCAGTTCTTC

D gene: NA
J gene: TRBJ1-1
clone size: many
V gene: TRBV12-3/TRBV12-4
CDR3 protein: CASSIQGGNTEAFF
CDR3 DNA: TGTGCCAGCAGTATCCAAGGGGGGAACACTGAAGCTTTCTTT

D gene: TRBD2
J gene: TRBJ2-7
clone size: many
V gene: TRBV9
CDR3 protein: CASRARELAGEVRGYEQYF
CDR3 DNA: TGTGCCAGCAGGGCCAGGGAACTAGCGGGAGAAGTTCGGGGTTACGAGCAGTACTTC

D gene: NA
J gene: TRBJ2-1
clone size: NA
V gene: TRBV10-3
CDR3 protein: CAIRTGRYNGQFF
CDR3 DNA: TGTGCCATCAGGACAGGAAGGTACAATGGGCAGTTCTTC

D gene: NA
J gene: TRBJ2-2
clone size: NA
V gene: TRBV9
CDR3 protein: CASGPRSGLANTGELFF
CDR3 DNA: TGTGCCAGCGGCCCCAGGAGCGGACTCGCGAACACCGGGGAGCTGTTTTTT

D gene: NA
J gene: TRBJ2-2
clone size: many
V gene: TRBV7-9
CDR3 protein: CATDGGKPANTGELFF
CDR3 DNA: TGTGCCACCGATGGCGGGAAACCCGCGAACACCGGGGAGCTGTTTTTT

D gene: NA
J gene: TRBJ1-5
clone size: NA
V gene: TRBV12-3/TRBV12-4
CDR3 protein: CASSVQSDRPQHF
CDR3 DNA: TGTGCCAGCTCAGTTCAATCGGATCGGCCCCAGCATTTT

D gene: NA
J gene: TRBJ2-7
clone size: NA
V gene: TRBV5-1
CDR3 protein: CASSLDPSTYEQYF
CDR3 DNA: TGCGCCAGCAGCCTAGACCCTAGCACCTACGAGCAGTACTTC

D gene: NA
J gene: TRBJ2-1
clone size: NA
V gene: TRBV9
CDR3 protein: CASGPRGAWANEQFF
CDR3 DNA: TGTGCCAGCGGCCCCCGGGGGGCGTGGGCCAATGAGCAGTTCTTC

D gene: NA
J gene: TRBJ1-2
clone size: NA
V gene: TRBV2
CDR3 protein: CARGYGYTF
CDR3 DNA: TGTGCCAGGGGCTATGGCTACACCTTC

D gene: NA
J gene: TRBJ1-5
clone size: many
V gene: TRBV6-5
CDR3 protein: CASRATGKGNQPQHF
CDR3 DNA: TGTGCCAGCAGGGCTACAGGGAAGGGGAATCAGCCCCAGCATTTT

D gene: TRBD1
J gene: TRBJ1-2
clone size: many
V gene: TRBV12-3/TRBV12-4
CDR3 protein: CASSPEAGGAYGYTF
CDR3 DNA: TGTGCCAGCAGCCCAGAAGCAGGGGGCGCCTATGGCTACACCTTC

D gene: NA
J gene: TRBJ1-2
clone size: many
V gene: TRBV28
CDR3 protein: CASSLGQTPGYTF
CDR3 DNA: TGTGCCAGCAGTTTGGGCCAGACTCCTGGCTACACCTTC

D gene: TRBD1
J gene: TRBJ2-7
clone size: many
V gene: TRBV11-2
CDR3 protein: CASSLDQGRGPSGEQYF
CDR3 DNA: TGTGCCAGCAGCTTAGATCAAGGCAGGGGGCCCTCAGGTGAGCAGTACTTC